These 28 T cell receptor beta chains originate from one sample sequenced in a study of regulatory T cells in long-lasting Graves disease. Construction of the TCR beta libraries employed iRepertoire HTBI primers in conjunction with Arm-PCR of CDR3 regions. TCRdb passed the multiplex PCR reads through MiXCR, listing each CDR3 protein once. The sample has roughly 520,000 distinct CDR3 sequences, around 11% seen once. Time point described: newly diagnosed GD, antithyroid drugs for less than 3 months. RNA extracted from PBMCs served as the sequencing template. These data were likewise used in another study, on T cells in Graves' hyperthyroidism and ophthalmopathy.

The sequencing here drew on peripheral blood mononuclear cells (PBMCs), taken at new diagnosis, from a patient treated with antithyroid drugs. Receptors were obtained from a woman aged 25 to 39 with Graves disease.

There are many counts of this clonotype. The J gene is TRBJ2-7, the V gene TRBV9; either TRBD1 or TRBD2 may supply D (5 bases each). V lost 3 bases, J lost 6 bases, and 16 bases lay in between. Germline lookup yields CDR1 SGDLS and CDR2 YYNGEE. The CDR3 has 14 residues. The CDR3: CASSESGSWGEQYF. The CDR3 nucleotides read TGTGCCAGCAGCGAGTCAGGGAGTTGGGGCGAGCAGTACTTC.

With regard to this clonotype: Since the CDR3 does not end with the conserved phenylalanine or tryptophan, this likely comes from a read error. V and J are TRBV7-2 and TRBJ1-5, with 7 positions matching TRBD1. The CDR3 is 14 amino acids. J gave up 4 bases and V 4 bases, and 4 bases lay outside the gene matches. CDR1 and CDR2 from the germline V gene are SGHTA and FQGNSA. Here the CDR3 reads CASSSGQVNQPQHS. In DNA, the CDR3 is TGTGCCAGCAGCTCCGGACAGGTGAATCAGCCCCAGCATTCT.

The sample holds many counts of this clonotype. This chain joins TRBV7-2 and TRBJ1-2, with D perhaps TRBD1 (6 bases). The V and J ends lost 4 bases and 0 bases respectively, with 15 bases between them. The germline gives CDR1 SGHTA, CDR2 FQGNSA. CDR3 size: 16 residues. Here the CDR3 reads CASSSPLGGANYGYTF. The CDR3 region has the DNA TGTGCCAGCAGCTCACCGCTCGGGGGCGCTAACTATGGCTACACCTTC.

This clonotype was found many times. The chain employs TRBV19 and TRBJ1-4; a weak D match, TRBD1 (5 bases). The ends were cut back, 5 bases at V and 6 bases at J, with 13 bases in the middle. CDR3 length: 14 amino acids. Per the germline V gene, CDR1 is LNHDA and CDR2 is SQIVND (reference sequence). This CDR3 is CASSVGPSYEKLFF. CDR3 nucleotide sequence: TGTGCCAGTAGTGTGGGACCCTCTTATGAAAAACTGTTTTTT.

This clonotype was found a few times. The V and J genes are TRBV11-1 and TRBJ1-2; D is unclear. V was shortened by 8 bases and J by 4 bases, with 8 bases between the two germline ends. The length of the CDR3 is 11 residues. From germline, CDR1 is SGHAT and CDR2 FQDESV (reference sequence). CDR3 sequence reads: CASRGFYGYTF. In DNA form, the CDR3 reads TGTGCCAGCCGCGGGTTCTATGGCTACACCTTC.

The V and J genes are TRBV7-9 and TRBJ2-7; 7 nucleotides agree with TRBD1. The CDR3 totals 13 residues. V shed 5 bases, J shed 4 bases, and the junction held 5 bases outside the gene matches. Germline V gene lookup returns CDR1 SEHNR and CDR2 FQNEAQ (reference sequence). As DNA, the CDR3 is TGTGCCAGCAGCATCCGGGACAGATACGAGCAGTACTTC. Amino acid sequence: CASSIRDRYEQYF.

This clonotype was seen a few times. CDR3 nucleotide sequence: TGCGCCAGCAGCCCTGGGCGGGGTCGCAATCAGCCCCAGCATTTT. Translation: CASSPGRGRNQPQHF. The V and J genes are TRBV4-3 and TRBJ1-5; D gene unclear. CDR3 size: 15 residues. Germline V lookup: CDR1 LGHNA, CDR2 YSLEER. V was trimmed by 4 bases and J by 2 bases, leaving 12 bases between them.

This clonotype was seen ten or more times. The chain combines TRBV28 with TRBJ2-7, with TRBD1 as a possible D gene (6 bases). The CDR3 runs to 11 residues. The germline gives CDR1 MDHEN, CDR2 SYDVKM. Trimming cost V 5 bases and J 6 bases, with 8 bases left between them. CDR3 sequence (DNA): TGTGCCAGCAGTCGAGGGGGCGAGCAGTACTTC. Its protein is CASSRGGEQYF.

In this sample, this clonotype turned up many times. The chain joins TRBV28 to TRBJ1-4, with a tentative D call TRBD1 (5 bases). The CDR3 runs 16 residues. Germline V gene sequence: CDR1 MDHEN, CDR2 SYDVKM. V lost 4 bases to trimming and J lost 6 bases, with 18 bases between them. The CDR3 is CASSSPGGGVYEKLFF. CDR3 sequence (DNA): TGTGCCAGCAGTTCCCCTGGGGGTGGGGTATATGAAAAACTGTTTTTT.

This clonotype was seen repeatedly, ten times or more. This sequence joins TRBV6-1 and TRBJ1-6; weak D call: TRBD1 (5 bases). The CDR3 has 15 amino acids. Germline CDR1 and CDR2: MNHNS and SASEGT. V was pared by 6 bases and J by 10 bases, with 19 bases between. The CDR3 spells CASRESGTTGSPLHF. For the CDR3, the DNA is TGTGCCAGCAGGGAATCCGGGACGACGGGATCACCCCTCCACTTT.

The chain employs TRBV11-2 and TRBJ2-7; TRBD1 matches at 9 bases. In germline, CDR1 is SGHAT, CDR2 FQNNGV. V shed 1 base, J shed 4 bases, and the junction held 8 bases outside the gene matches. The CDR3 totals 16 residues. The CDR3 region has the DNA TGTGCCAGCAGCTTAGTCCCGGGACAGGGTTTTTACGAGCAGTACTTC. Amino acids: CASSLVPGQGFYEQYF.

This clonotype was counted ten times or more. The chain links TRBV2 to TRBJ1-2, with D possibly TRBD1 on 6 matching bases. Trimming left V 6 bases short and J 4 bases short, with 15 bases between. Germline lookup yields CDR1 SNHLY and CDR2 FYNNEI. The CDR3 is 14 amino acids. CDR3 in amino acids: CASRGDTVIYGYTF. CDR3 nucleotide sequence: TGTGCCAGCAGAGGGGACACGGTCATCTATGGCTACACCTTC.

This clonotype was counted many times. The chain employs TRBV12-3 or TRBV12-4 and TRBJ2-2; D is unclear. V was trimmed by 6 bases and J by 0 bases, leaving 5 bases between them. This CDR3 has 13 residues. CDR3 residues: CASRNANTGELFF. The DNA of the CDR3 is TGTGCCAGCAGGAACGCGAACACCGGGGAGCTGTTTTTT.

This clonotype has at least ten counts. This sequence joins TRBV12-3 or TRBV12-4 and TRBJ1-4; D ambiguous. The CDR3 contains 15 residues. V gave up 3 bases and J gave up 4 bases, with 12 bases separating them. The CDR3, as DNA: TGTGCCAGCAGTTTCGCAGAGACTGTTAATGAAAAACTGTTTTTT. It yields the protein CASSFAETVNEKLFF.

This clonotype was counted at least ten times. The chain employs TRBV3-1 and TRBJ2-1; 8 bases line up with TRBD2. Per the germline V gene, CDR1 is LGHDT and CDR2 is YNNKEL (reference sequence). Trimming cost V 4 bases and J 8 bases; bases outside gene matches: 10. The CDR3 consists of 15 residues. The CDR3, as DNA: TGTGCCAGCAGCCCAAGAAGCGGGAGAGAAGATGAGCAGTTCTTC. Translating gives CASSPRSGREDEQFF.

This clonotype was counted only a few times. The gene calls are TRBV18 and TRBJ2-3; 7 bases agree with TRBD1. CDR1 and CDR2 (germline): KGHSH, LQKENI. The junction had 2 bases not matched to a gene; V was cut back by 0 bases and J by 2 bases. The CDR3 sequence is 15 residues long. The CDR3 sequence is CASSPPTGITDTQYF. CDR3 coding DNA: TGTGCCAGCTCACCACCGACAGGGATCACAGATACGCAGTATTTT.

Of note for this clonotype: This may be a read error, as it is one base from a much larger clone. The CDR3 nucleotides read TGTGCCAGCAGTTTTATGGGCAGCTCCTACGAGCAGTACTTC. Translated: CASSFMGSSYEQYF. The V gene is TRBV28, the J gene TRBJ2-7; D gene unclear. This CDR3 spans 14 amino acids. CDR1 is MDHEN and CDR2 is SYDVKM in the germline V gene. Trimming stripped 3 bases from V and 0 bases from J, with 9 bases between.

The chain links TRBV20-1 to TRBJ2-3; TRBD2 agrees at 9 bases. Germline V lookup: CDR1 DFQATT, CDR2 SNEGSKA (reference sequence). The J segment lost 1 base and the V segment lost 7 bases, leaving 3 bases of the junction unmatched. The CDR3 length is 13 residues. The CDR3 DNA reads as TGCAGTGTCTGGACTAGCGGCACAGATACGCAGTATTTT. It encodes CSVWTSGTDTQYF.

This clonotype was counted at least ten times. In DNA form, the CDR3 reads TGTGCCAGCAGCCCTACTAGCGGGAGTGCCTTCGAGCAGTACTTC. Protein product: CASSPTSGSAFEQYF. V usage is TRBV3-1 and J usage is TRBJ2-7; 11 bases are a match to TRBD2. Germline V gene data show CDR1 as LGHDT and CDR2 as YNNKEL (reference sequence). The CDR3 extends over 15 amino acids. V was clipped by 4 bases and J by 6 bases; unmatched bases: 8.

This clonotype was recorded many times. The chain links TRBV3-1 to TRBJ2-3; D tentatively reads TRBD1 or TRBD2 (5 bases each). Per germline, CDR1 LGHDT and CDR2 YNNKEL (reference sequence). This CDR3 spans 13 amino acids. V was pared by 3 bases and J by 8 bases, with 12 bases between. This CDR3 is CASSHPGTSTQYF. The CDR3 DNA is TGTGCCAGCAGCCACCCCGGGACCTCTACGCAGTATTTT.

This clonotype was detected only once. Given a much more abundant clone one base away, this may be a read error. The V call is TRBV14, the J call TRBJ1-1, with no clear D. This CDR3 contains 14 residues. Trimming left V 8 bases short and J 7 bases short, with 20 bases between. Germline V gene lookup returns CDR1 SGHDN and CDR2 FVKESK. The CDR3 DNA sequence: TGTGCCAGCGGCCTTTCAAAGGAGTACGGTGAAGCTTTCTTT. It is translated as CASGLSKEYGEAFF. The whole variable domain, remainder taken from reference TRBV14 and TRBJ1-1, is EAGVTQFPSHSVIEKGQTVTLRCDPISGHDNLYWYRRVMGKEIKFLLHFVKESKQDESGMPNNRFLAERTGGTYSTLKVQPAELEDSGVYFCASGLSKEYGEAFFGQGTRLTVV.

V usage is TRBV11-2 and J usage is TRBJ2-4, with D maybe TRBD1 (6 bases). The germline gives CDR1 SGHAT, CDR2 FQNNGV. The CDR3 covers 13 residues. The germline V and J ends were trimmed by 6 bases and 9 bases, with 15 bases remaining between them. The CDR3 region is CASRRGFATIQYF. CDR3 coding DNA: TGTGCCAGCAGAAGGGGGTTCGCTACCATTCAGTACTTC.

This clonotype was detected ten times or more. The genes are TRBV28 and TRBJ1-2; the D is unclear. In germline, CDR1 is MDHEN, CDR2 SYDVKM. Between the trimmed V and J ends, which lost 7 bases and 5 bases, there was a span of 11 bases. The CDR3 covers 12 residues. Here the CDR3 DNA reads TGTGCCAGCACCCCCGCTAGTTATGGCTACACCTTC. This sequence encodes CASTPASYGYTF.

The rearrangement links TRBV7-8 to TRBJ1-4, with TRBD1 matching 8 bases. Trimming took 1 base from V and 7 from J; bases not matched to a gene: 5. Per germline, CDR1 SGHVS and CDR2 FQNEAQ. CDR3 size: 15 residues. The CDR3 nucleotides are TGTGCCAGCAGCTTAGTTCCGGGACAGGCTGAAAAACTGTTTTTT. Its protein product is CASSLVPGQAEKLFF.

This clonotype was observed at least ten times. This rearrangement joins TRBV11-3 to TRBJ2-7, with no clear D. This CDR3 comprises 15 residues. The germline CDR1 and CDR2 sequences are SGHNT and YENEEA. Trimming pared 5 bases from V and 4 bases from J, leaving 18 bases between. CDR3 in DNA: TGTGCCAGCAGCCTTCGAGCCAATAAACCGTACGAGCAGTACTTC. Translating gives CASSLRANKPYEQYF.

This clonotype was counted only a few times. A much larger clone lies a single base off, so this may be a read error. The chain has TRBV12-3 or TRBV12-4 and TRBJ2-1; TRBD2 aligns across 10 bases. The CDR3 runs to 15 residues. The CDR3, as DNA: TGTGCCAGCAGTCAATCTAGCGGGAGAGTTAATGAGCAGTCCTTC. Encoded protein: CASSQSSGRVNEQSF.

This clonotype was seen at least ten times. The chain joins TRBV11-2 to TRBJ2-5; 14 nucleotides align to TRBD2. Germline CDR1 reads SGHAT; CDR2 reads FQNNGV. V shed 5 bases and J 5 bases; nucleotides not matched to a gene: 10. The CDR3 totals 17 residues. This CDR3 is CASSPRLAGGPWETQYF. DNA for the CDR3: TGTGCCAGCAGCCCACGACTAGCGGGAGGGCCTTGGGAGACCCAGTACTTC.

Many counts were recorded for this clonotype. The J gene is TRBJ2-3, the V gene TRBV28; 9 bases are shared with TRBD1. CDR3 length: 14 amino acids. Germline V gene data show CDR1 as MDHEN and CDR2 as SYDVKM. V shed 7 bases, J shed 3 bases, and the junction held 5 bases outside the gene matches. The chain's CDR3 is CASNRDRVTDTQYF. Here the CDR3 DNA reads TGTGCCAGCAATCGGGACAGGGTAACAGATACGCAGTATTTT.